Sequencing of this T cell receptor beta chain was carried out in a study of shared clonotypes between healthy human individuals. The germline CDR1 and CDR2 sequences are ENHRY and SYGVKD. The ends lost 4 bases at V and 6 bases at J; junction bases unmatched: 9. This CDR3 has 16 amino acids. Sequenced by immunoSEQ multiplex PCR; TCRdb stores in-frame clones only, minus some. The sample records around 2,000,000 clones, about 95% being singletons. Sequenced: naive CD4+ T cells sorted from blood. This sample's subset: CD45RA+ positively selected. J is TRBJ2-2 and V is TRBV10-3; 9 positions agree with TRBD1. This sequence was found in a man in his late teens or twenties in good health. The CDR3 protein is CAISATGTGISGELFF. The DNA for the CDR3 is TGTGCCATCAGTGCAACCGGGACAGGGATATCCGGGGAGCTGTTTTTT.